These T cell receptor beta chains were read from a single sample in a study of T cell repertoires in cytomegalovirus infection. Their antigens remain unidentified. One entry per CDR3 protein, called by TCRdb with MiXCR from the reads. The table records tens of thousands of distinct CDR3 sequences, 20% to 25% of them present only once. Sample: CD8+ T cells from cultured PBMCs, taken from culture after CMV antigen stimulation. All receptors derive from a human donor in good health (CMV status not recorded). Some clones in this sample may be carry-over from other donors' samples. Both conserved end residues are trimmed from each CDR3.

j_call v_call cdr3_aa
TRBJ2-1 TRBV4-3 ASSPQPPRDSSYNEQF
TRBJ1-3 TRBV7-2 ASDPTLDGNTIY
TRBJ1-1 TRBV12-5 ASDTLLIGRGAEAF
TRBJ2-7 TRBV27 ASSLQGMADEQY
TRBJ1-1 TRBV7-3 ASSLRDSAFSEAF
TRBJ2-7 TRBV7-6 ASSLRQGGNEQY
TRBJ1-1 TRBV6-6 ASSYSAGMNTEAF
TRBJ2-2 TRBV19 ATETVFNTGELF
TRBJ1-4 TRBV7-6 ASSAGGFLTNEKLF
TRBJ2-1 TRBV27 ASISGGTSSYNEQF
TRBJ1-2 TRBV6-1 ASSPGYGYT
TRBJ1-1 TRBV7-6 ASRRHDLQGNEAEAF
TRBJ1-4 TRBV7-9 ASSPESEKLF
TRBJ1-3 TRBV7-8 ASSFNHQASGNTIY
TRBJ2-5 TRBV9 ASSVDGLAGETQY
TRBJ2-2 TRBV15 ATSRRGAGELF
TRBJ1-5 TRBV27 ASSLMGSHGNQPQH
TRBJ2-1 TRBV11-3 ASSFFGVNEQF
TRBJ2-1 TRBV7-2 ASPTLAGHNEQF
TRBJ2-7 TRBV7-3 ASSYQGAPTYEQY
TRBJ2-5 TRBV28 ASSLSRREKETQY
TRBJ2-7 TRBV7-9 ASKDLGAREQY
TRBJ2-7 TRBV6-6 ASSGTGVTYEQY
TRBJ1-4 TRBV6-6 ASSRLTGTNEKLF
TRBJ2-2 TRBV7-9 ASGGTSVYTGELF
TRBJ2-1 TRBV29-1 SVVAGAFYNEQF
TRBJ1-1 TRBV11-3 ASSLDLRGGGCEKAF
TRBJ1-1 TRBV7-9 ASSRLTGDFPEAF
TRBJ1-6 TRBV7-9 ASSPAGTAYNSPLH
TRBJ2-3 TRBV7-9 ASSSRTGEVTDTQY
TRBJ2-7 TRBV7-9 ASSLGARGGHEQY
TRBJ1-2 TRBV7-2 ASTLSGGGYT
TRBJ2-7 TRBV7-9 ASSSSGTSGSSYEQY
TRBJ1-1 TRBV15 ATSRRGQGAEAF
TRBJ2-2 TRBV27 ASSLMNTGELF
TRBJ2-7 TRBV7-2 ASSLQTAYEQY
TRBJ2-1 TRBV27 ASSEFPGQGSNEQF
TRBJ1-5 TRBV6-2/TRBV6-3 ASSSPGERGSNQPQH
TRBJ2-1 TRBV7-6 ASSYPGGRSGNEQF
TRBJ2-1 TRBV7-2 ASSLNKASGGLNEQF
TRBJ2-2 TRBV11-2 ASSLVRSGRTGELF
TRBJ2-5 TRBV28 ASWGKGIQETQY
TRBJ2-3 TRBV7-9 ASSSGLLTDTQY
TRBJ2-5 TRBV7-3 ASSLTAGRTETQY
TRBJ2-7 TRBV7-9 ASSQPGQGSYEQY
TRBJ1-1 TRBV28 ASSPSGGDTEAF